The 16 T cell receptor beta chains below come from one sample, sequenced in a study of cytomegalovirus exposure and HLA in healthy donors (dated by TCRdb to about 2017). Library creation used the immunoSEQ multiplex PCR assay. A mixture of 60 forward primers for TCR Vbeta segments and 13 reverse primers for TCR Jbeta segments was used in the multiplex PCR. This immuneACCESS table, as held by TCRdb, lists in-frame sequences with V and J called but not all clones. Of the missing ones, under half trace to an unresolved V gene in checked studies; the others have no known cause. This sample lists over 100,000 clones; roughly 80% were detected once. The ten largest account for 22% of the sample. The sample taken for sequencing was PBMCs. The source is a man aged 25-45 years in good health and CMV-seropositive.

The chain joins TRBV2 to TRBJ2-7, with D tentatively TRBD2 (6 bases). Trimming took off 6 bases at V and 6 bases at J, with 24 bases between the two ends. Germline V gene lookup returns CDR1 SNHLY and CDR2 FYNNEI. This CDR3 region has 16 residues. CDR3: CASRRLTGKEGGEQYF. The CDR3, as DNA: TGTGCCAGCAGGCGCCTCACAGGTAAAGAGGGAGGCGAGCAGTACTTC.

The V call is TRBV5-1, the J call TRBJ1-2, with D unclear. V lost 1 base and J 0 bases, leaving 7 bases between the germline ends. The CDR3 spans 14 residues. Germline CDR1 is SGHRS and CDR2 is YFSETQ. The chain's CDR3 is CASSLSATNYGYTF. CDR3 in DNA: TGCGCCAGCAGCTTGAGTGCTACTAACTATGGCTACACCTTC. Drawing the rest from reference TRBV5-1 and TRBJ1-2, the complete variable domain is KAGVTQTPRYLIKTRGQQVTLSCSPISGHRSVSWYQQTPGQGLQFLFEYFSETQRNKGNFPGRFSGRQFSNSRSEMNVSTLELGDSALYLCASSLSATNYGYTFGSGTRLTVV.

This sequence joins TRBV21-1 and TRBJ2-1; TRBD1, the table's D call, was not compared with the DNA. TRBV21-1 is an annotated pseudogene. This CDR3 is 16 amino acids long. CDR3 DNA sequence: TGTGCCAGCAGCAAATACGGTACAGGGGGCTACAATGAGCAGTTCTTC. This codes for CASSKYGTGGYNEQFF.

This clone occurred a few times. The rearrangement joins TRBV25-1 to TRBJ1-1; tentatively, D is TRBD1 (6 bases). CDR1 MGHDK and CDR2 SYGVNS come from the germline V gene. The V gene lost 5 bases and the J gene lost 2 bases, with 18 bases spanning the gap. The CDR3 sequence is 16 residues long. The CDR3 DNA is TGTGCCAGCAGTCCTCACGGGACATTGTTCAACACTGAAGCTTTCTTT. Its protein is CASSPHGTLFNTEAFF.

With regard to this clone: The junction differs from germline at one of its ends, possibly a read error. The rearrangement uses TRBV29-1 and TRBJ2-1, with 9 bases lining up with TRBD1. The CDR3 contains 14 residues. CDR1 is SQVTM and CDR2 is ANQGSEA in the germline V gene. DNA of the CDR3: TGCAGCATTGATCAGGACAGGGGTTACAATGAGCAGTTCTTC. Translating it yields CSIDQDRGYNEQFF.

The rearrangement joins TRBV6-5 to TRBJ1-4; D gene ambiguous. V lost 8 bases and J 8 bases, leaving 15 bases between the germline ends. CDR1 and CDR2 from the germline V gene are MNHEY and SVGAGI. The CDR3 length is 13 residues. The CDR3: CASSRVYSEKLFF. CDR3 nucleotide sequence: TGTGCCAGCTCCCGGGTGTATAGCGAAAAACTGTTTTTT.

V gene TRBV7-2 combines with J gene TRBJ2-5; D remains unclear. The CDR3 extends over 14 amino acids. Germline V CDR1 and CDR2: SGHTA, FQGNSA. V was cut by 2 bases and J by 7 bases, with 14 bases left in between. The CDR3 DNA follows: TGTGCCAGCAGCTTATCGGTACGCGTCGGGACCCAGTACTTC. This encodes CASSLSVRVGTQYF.

The chain uses TRBV6-1 and TRBJ1-2; 8 bases are shared with TRBD1. Germline CDR1 MNHNS, CDR2 SASEGT. V lost 2 bases, J lost 4 bases, and 9 bases stayed unmatched. The CDR3 runs 16 residues. CDR3 loop: CASSEPGAGGGYGYTF. The CDR3 nucleotides read TGTGCCAGCAGTGAACCGGGGGCAGGGGGCGGCTATGGCTACACCTTC.

The gene calls are TRBV7-3 and TRBJ2-2, with TRBD1 matching over 8 bases. The CDR3 consists of 14 residues. J gave up 6 bases and V 5 bases, and 5 bases lay outside the gene matches. The germline V gene has CDR1 SGHTA and CDR2 FQGTGA. The CDR3 DNA is TGTGCCAGCAGCCCAAAGACAGGGGCCGGGGAGCTGTTTTTT. Translated, it gives CASSPKTGAGELFF.

The chain has TRBV7-2 and TRBJ1-4, with TRBD1 matching 10 bases. This CDR3 is 14 amino acids long. Germline CDR1 SGHTA, CDR2 FQGNSA. The V segment lost 6 bases and the J segment 5 bases; nucleotides outside the gene matches: 3. The CDR3 nucleotides are TGTGCCAGCAGTTGGGACAGGGGAAATGAAAAACTGTTTTTT. It yields the protein CASSWDRGNEKLFF. The full variable domain, with the rest looked up from reference TRBV7-2 and TRBJ1-4, is GAGVSQSPSNKVTEKGKDVELRCDPISGHTALYWYRQSLGQGLEFLIYFQGNSAPDKSGLPSDRFSAERTGGSVSTLTIQRTQQEDSAVYLCASSWDRGNEKLFFGSGTQLSVL.

The chain links TRBV13 to TRBJ2-7, with D possibly TRBD1 on 6 matching bases. This CDR3 region has 13 residues. Germline V CDR1 and CDR2: PRHDT, FYEKMQ (reference sequence). Trimming left V 5 bases short and J 5 bases short, with 13 bases between. As DNA, the CDR3 is TGTGCCAGCAGCAACCAGGGGAGCAACGAGCAGTACTTC. Translated, it gives CASSNQGSNEQYF. The full variable domain, with the rest looked up from reference TRBV13 and TRBJ2-7, is AAGVIQSPRHLIKEKRETATLKCYPIPRHDTVYWYQQGPGQDPQFLISFYEKMQSDKGSIPDRFSAQQFSDYHSELNMSSLELGDSALYFCASSNQGSNEQYFGPGTRLTVT.

This CDR3 is CASSVEAGWAYEQYF. DNA of the CDR3: TGTGCCAGCAGCGTAGAAGCAGGGTGGGCCTACGAGCAGTACTTC. V gene TRBV9 combines with J gene TRBJ2-7; a possible D gene is TRBD1 (5 bases). CDR3 length: 15 amino acids. Germline V gene lookup returns CDR1 SGDLS and CDR2 YYNGEE. The germline V and J ends were trimmed by 0 bases and 2 bases, with 12 bases remaining between them.

This clone occurred a few times. The rearrangement uses TRBV5-4 and TRBJ2-5, with D perhaps TRBD2 (7 bases). Looked up from germline, CDR1 is SGHNT and CDR2 is YYREEE (reference sequence). The V and J ends lost 3 bases and 1 base respectively, with 13 bases between them. The CDR3 loop spans 15 amino acids. The CDR3 here is CASSSGGGTQETQYF. For the CDR3, the DNA is TGTGCCAGCAGCTCGGGGGGCGGGACCCAAGAGACCCAGTACTTC.

In regard to this clone: The sample contains more than one DNA sequence encoding this CDR3. This chain uses TRBV5-8 with TRBJ2-5, with 8 bases identical to TRBD2. Germline CDR1 reads SGHTS; CDR2 reads YDEGEE. This CDR3 comprises 15 residues. The junction had 9 bases not matched to a gene; V was cut back by 4 bases and J by 4 bases. Written as DNA, the CDR3 is TGTGCCAGCAGCCAATCGGGACTAGAGGGAGAGACCCAGTACTTC. Its protein product is CASSQSGLEGETQYF. Full variable domain (missing parts from reference TRBV5-8 and TRBJ2-5): EAGVTQSPTHLIKTRGQQATLRCSPISGHTSVYWYQQALGLGLQFLLWYDEGEERNRGNFPPRFSGRQFPNYSSELNVNALELEDSALYLCASSQSGLEGETQYFGPGTRLLVL.

The rearrangement links TRBV5-1 to TRBJ2-7; 7 bases fit TRBD1. This CDR3 has 15 residues. From germline, CDR1 is SGHRS and CDR2 YFSETQ. J gave up 2 bases and V 4 bases, and 9 bases lay outside the gene matches. The CDR3 region is CASSPISQGPYEQYF. CDR3 in DNA: TGCGCCAGCAGCCCGATATCACAGGGGCCCTACGAGCAGTACTTC.

The chain joins TRBV6-1 to TRBJ1-5; D not resolved. Germline V gene lookup returns CDR1 MNHNS and CDR2 SASEGT. Trimming removed 8 bases at V and 4 bases at J, with 15 bases between. This CDR3 has 14 amino acids. The CDR3 spells CASDRGKSNQPQHF. CDR3 nucleotides: TGTGCCAGCGATCGAGGAAAGAGTAATCAGCCCCAGCATTTT.